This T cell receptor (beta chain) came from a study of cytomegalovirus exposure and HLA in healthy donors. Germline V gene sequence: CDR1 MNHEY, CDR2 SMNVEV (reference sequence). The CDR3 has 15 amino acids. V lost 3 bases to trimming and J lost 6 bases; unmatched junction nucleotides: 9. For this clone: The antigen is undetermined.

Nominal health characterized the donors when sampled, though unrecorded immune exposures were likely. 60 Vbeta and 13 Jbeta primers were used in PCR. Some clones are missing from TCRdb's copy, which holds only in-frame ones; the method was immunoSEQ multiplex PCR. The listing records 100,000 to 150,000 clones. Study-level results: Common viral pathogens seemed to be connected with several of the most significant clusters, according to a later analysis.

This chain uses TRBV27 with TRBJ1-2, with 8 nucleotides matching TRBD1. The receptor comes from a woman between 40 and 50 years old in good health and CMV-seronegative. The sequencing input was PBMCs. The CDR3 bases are TGTGCCAGCAGTTTCACCCTGGACAGGGACAATGGCTACACCTTC. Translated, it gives CASSFTLDRDNGYTF.